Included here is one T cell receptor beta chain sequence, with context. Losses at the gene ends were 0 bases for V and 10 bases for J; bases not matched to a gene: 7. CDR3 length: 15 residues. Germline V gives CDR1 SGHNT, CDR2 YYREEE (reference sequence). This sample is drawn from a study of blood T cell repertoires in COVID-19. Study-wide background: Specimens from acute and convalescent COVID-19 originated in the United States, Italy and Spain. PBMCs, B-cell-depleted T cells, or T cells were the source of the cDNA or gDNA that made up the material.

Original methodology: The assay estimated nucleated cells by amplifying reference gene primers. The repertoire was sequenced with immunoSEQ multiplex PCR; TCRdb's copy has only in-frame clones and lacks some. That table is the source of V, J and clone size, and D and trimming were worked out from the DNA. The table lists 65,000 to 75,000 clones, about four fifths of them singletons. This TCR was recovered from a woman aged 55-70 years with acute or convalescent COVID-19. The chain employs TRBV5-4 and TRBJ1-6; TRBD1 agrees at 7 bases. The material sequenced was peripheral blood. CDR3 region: CASSLADRVESPLHF. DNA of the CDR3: TGTGCCAGCAGCTTGGCCGACAGGGTAGAATCACCCCTCCACTTT.